The table lists the clone carrying this TCR beta chain with many counts. Its antigen is not known. V was shortened by 4 bases and J by 4 bases, with 7 bases between the two germline ends. The V gene's germline CDR1 is LGHDT and CDR2 YNNKEL (reference sequence). The CDR3 is 13 residues long. TCRdb processed the RACE reads anew with MiXCR; each CDR3 protein has one entry. The sample holds a few hundred thousand distinct CDR3 sequences; approximately 8.4% are singletons and the top ten take over 2%. This specimen belongs to a study of human T cells and chemical hapten exposure. Findings and caveats of the study: Controls had significantly fewer large CDR3 similarity clusters than were formed by expanded TCRs.

The time point was: pre-sensitization, week 0. Indicated treatment: therapeutic diphenylcyclopropenone sensitization with weekly scalp DPC. Alopecia patients deemed DPC-suitable, aged 18 to 70, excluding pregnancy. Sequences were derived from whole blood, sampled in connection with sensitization to the hapten diphenylcyclopropenone (DPC). The sequence was obtained from a woman aged 40 to 50 with alopecia areata. Some clones in this sample may be carry-over from other donors' samples. The chain carries TRBV3-1 and TRBJ2-2; D may correspond to TRBD1 or TRBD2 (5 bases each). CDR3 residues: CASSPGTTGELFF. CDR3 bases: TGTGCCAGCAGCCCCGGGACCACCGGGGAGCTGTTTTTT.